This is a list of T cell receptor beta chains from one sample in a study of blood T cell repertoires in COVID-19. The method was immunoSEQ multiplex PCR; TCRdb's version includes in-frame clones alone and lacks a portion of them. This table holds about 280,000 clones, approximately 82% found once. Source material: PBMCs or T cells enriched from blood (not recorded which). Every receptor here comes from a man in his forties who had been exposed to COVID-19. Both conserved end residues are part of each CDR3. The D gene is left open where the match is weak. Clone size is given for some rows only: seen once, a few or many times, or a class if the clone is expanded.

v_gene: TRBV27; j_gene: TRBJ2-1; abundance: NA; d_gene: TRBD1; CDR3nt: TGTGCCAGCAGCTCCTCGGACAGGTTGGGTGAGCAGTTCTTC; CDR3aa: CASSSSDRLGEQFF
v_gene: TRBV5-8; j_gene: TRBJ1-4; abundance: NA; d_gene: NA; CDR3nt: TGTGCCAGCAGCTTCGCCAGGTGGGAAAAACTGTTTTTT; CDR3aa: CASSFARWEKLFF
v_gene: TRBV12-3/TRBV12-4; j_gene: TRBJ1-1; abundance: NA; d_gene: NA; CDR3nt: TGTGCCAGCAGTTTTGCAGGTTGGTCTGAAGCTTTCTTT; CDR3aa: CASSFAGWSEAFF
v_gene: TRBV4-2; j_gene: TRBJ1-5; abundance: NA; d_gene: NA; CDR3nt: TGTGCCAGCAGCCAAGTTAAGGGAGATCAGCCCCAGCATTTT; CDR3aa: CASSQVKGDQPQHF
v_gene: TRBV4-2; j_gene: TRBJ2-3; abundance: many; d_gene: TRBD2; CDR3nt: TGTGCCAGCAGCCAAGAGGTCAGCGGGGACGATACGCAGTATTTT; CDR3aa: CASSQEVSGDDTQYF
v_gene: TRBV15; j_gene: TRBJ1-5; abundance: NA; d_gene: NA; CDR3nt: TGTGCCACCAGCAGAGACAGGCACACGCCCCAGCATTTT; CDR3aa: CATSRDRHTPQHF
v_gene: TRBV5-5; j_gene: TRBJ1-1; abundance: NA; d_gene: NA; CDR3nt: TGTGCCAGCAGCTTATCGAACACCAGGGCTTTCTTT; CDR3aa: CASSLSNTRAFF
v_gene: TRBV19; j_gene: TRBJ2-5; abundance: NA; d_gene: NA; CDR3nt: TGTGCCAGTACCAATACGGGGGTCGGGGAGACCCAGTACTTC; CDR3aa: CASTNTGVGETQYF
v_gene: TRBV7-2; j_gene: TRBJ2-3; abundance: once; d_gene: NA; CDR3nt: TGTGCCAGCAGCGCAACCGGTACAGGGAATACGCAGTATTTT; CDR3aa: CASSATGTGNTQYF
v_gene: TRBV6-5; j_gene: TRBJ2-1; abundance: NA; d_gene: TRBD2; CDR3nt: TGTGCCAGCAGTTACGGAGCGGGAGGCGGGGAGCAGTTCTTC; CDR3aa: CASSYGAGGGEQFF
v_gene: TRBV24-1; j_gene: TRBJ2-7; abundance: NA; d_gene: NA; CDR3nt: TGTGCCACCAGTGATTTGTCAGGGGCCGACTACGAGCAGTACTTC; CDR3aa: CATSDLSGADYEQYF
v_gene: TRBV11-2; j_gene: TRBJ1-1; abundance: NA; d_gene: NA; CDR3nt: TGTGCCAGCAGCTTTCGGACGGGGTTGAAGTCTGAAGCTTTCTTT; CDR3aa: CASSFRTGLKSEAFF
v_gene: TRBV5-1; j_gene: TRBJ2-5; abundance: NA; d_gene: TRBD2; CDR3nt: TGCGCCAGCAAAGACCTAACTAGCGGGAGTGGGACCCAGTACTTC; CDR3aa: CASKDLTSGSGTQYF
v_gene: TRBV5-1; j_gene: TRBJ1-4; abundance: NA; d_gene: TRBD1; CDR3nt: TGCGCCAGCAGAGCCAGGACAGGAAATGAAAAACTGTTTTTT; CDR3aa: CASRARTGNEKLFF
v_gene: TRBV11-3; j_gene: TRBJ2-1; abundance: few; d_gene: NA; CDR3nt: TGTGCCAGCAGCTCGGAGGGCCTCCATGAGCAGTTCTTC; CDR3aa: CASSSEGLHEQFF
v_gene: TRBV15; j_gene: TRBJ1-5; abundance: NA; d_gene: TRBD1; CDR3nt: TGTGCCACCAGCAGCACTCTTTGGGACAGCTTGTTCAATCAGCCCCAGCATTTT; CDR3aa: CATSSTLWDSLFNQPQHF
v_gene: TRBV19; j_gene: TRBJ2-1; abundance: NA; d_gene: NA; CDR3nt: TGTGCCAGTAGTTGGCAAAGCGGGTCGAACTATTACAATGAGCAGTTCTTC; CDR3aa: CASSWQSGSNYYNEQFF
v_gene: TRBV3-1/TRBV3-2; j_gene: TRBJ1-1; abundance: NA; d_gene: TRBD1; CDR3nt: TGTGCCAGCAGCCTCCGGGACAGTTACACTGAAGCTTTCTTT; CDR3aa: CASSLRDSYTEAFF
v_gene: TRBV29-1; j_gene: TRBJ2-3; abundance: NA; d_gene: NA; CDR3nt: TGCAGCGTCGATCTGGCCCGAGGAGATACGCAGTATTTT; CDR3aa: CSVDLARGDTQYF
v_gene: TRBV7-6; j_gene: TRBJ1-5; abundance: once; d_gene: NA; CDR3nt: TGTGCCAGCAGCCAGGGAGGGCAGGGAAGCAATCAGCCCCAGCATTTT; CDR3aa: CASSQGGQGSNQPQHF
v_gene: TRBV11-3; j_gene: TRBJ2-1; abundance: NA; d_gene: TRBD2; CDR3nt: TGTGCCAGCAGCTTTAGCGGGAGGGCCGGTGAGCAGTTCTTC; CDR3aa: CASSFSGRAGEQFF
v_gene: TRBV2; j_gene: TRBJ1-2; abundance: NA; d_gene: TRBD1; CDR3nt: TGTGCCAGCTCCCGGGACAGGGAGGCGCATGGCTACACCTTC; CDR3aa: CASSRDREAHGYTF
v_gene: TRBV5-1; j_gene: TRBJ1-1; abundance: NA; d_gene: NA; CDR3nt: TGCGCCAGCAGCTTGGGAAACAGGGAAACTGAAGCTTTCTTT; CDR3aa: CASSLGNRETEAFF
v_gene: TRBV11-2; j_gene: TRBJ1-3; abundance: NA; d_gene: NA; CDR3nt: TGTGCCAGCAGTATCTCTGGAAACACCATATATTTT; CDR3aa: CASSISGNTIYF
v_gene: TRBV3-1/TRBV3-2; j_gene: TRBJ1-1; abundance: NA; d_gene: NA; CDR3nt: TGTGCCAGCAGCCAAGATTCTGAGGGATTCGAAGCTTTCTTT; CDR3aa: CASSQDSEGFEAFF
v_gene: TRBV7-7; j_gene: TRBJ1-3; abundance: NA; d_gene: NA; CDR3nt: TGTGCTAGCAGCCCGCTAGGCAGTGCTGGAAACACCATATATTTT; CDR3aa: CASSPLGSAGNTIYF
v_gene: TRBV29-1; j_gene: TRBJ1-1; abundance: NA; d_gene: TRBD1; CDR3nt: TGCAGCGTCAAGGGACAGGAGAACACTGAAGCTTTCTTT; CDR3aa: CSVKGQENTEAFF
v_gene: TRBV3-1/TRBV3-2; j_gene: TRBJ2-5; abundance: NA; d_gene: TRBD2; CDR3nt: TGTGCCAGCAGCCAAGTGATAGTACTAGCGGGGGGAGAGACCCAGTACTTC; CDR3aa: CASSQVIVLAGGETQYF
v_gene: TRBV2; j_gene: TRBJ2-3; abundance: NA; d_gene: NA; CDR3nt: TGTGCCAGCAGTGCCCTTTTCGGGACAGATACGCAGTATTTT; CDR3aa: CASSALFGTDTQYF
v_gene: TRBV4-1; j_gene: TRBJ2-7; abundance: NA; d_gene: TRBD2; CDR3nt: TGCGCCAGCAGCCAAGAGGAGTTAGCGGGATGGTCCTACGAGCAGTACTTC; CDR3aa: CASSQEELAGWSYEQYF
v_gene: TRBV7-9; j_gene: TRBJ2-2; abundance: NA; d_gene: NA; CDR3nt: TGTGCCAGCAAAACGGGACTGGGAGACGGGGAGCTGTTTTTT; CDR3aa: CASKTGLGDGELFF
v_gene: TRBV29-1; j_gene: TRBJ2-1; abundance: NA; d_gene: NA; CDR3nt: TGCAGCGTTGAGGGGGACACCTCCTACAATGAGCAGTTCTTC; CDR3aa: CSVEGDTSYNEQFF
v_gene: TRBV30; j_gene: TRBJ1-1; abundance: NA; d_gene: NA; CDR3nt: TGTGCCTGGAACCATAGACAGTTTTACACTGAAGCTTTCTTT; CDR3aa: CAWNHRQFYTEAFF
v_gene: TRBV27; j_gene: TRBJ1-2; abundance: NA; d_gene: NA; CDR3nt: TGTGCCAGCAGGGGGGCGGGCTATGGCTACACCTTC; CDR3aa: CASRGAGYGYTF